A single sample gave rise to the 27 T cell receptor beta chains below, sequenced in a study of identical twins. Each CDR3 protein gets one entry after TCRdb re-called the 5' RACE reads with MiXCR. The sample includes roughly 1,500,000 distinct CDR3 sequences, roughly a third of them seen just once. The specimen was cord blood. The receptors were sampled from a newborn girl in good health.

The V gene is TRBV9, the J gene TRBJ2-3; the match to TRBD2 covers 9 bases. Germline V CDR1 and CDR2: SGDLS, YYNGEE. With 4 bases clipped from V and 3 bases from J, the junction kept 12 bases outside the gene matches. The CDR3 extends over 17 amino acids. Written as DNA, the CDR3 is TGTGCCAGCAGCCGCGTTGGTAGCGGGAGTGGGACAGATACGCAGTATTTT. This encodes CASSRVGSGSGTDTQYF.

This clonotype was observed a handful of times. The chain combines TRBV5-1 with TRBJ2-1; TRBD2 matches at 14 bases. CDR3 size: 14 residues. V trimming: 4 bases; J trimming: 14 bases; junction bases outside the gene matches: 8. Germline V gene lookup returns CDR1 SGHRS and CDR2 YFSETQ. The chain's CDR3 is CASSLRTSGGHEFF. DNA for the CDR3: TGCGCCAGCAGCCTACGGACTAGCGGGGGGCACGAGTTCTTC.

This chain joins TRBV20-1 and TRBJ1-5; 8 bases agree with TRBD1. V shed 4 bases, J shed 4 bases, and the junction held 6 bases outside the gene matches. This CDR3 is built from 14 residues. CDR1 DFQATT and CDR2 SNEGSKA come from the germline V gene (reference sequence). The CDR3 DNA is TGCAGTGCTACACGACAGGGGAGGAATCAGCCCCAGCATTTT. Encoded protein: CSATRQGRNQPQHF.

This clonotype has only a few counts. The chain employs TRBV2 and TRBJ2-7; D remains ambiguous. CDR3 size: 12 residues. Germline assignment: CDR1 SNHLY and CDR2 FYNNEI. V gave up 2 bases and J gave up 7 bases, with 9 bases separating them. CDR3 coding DNA: TGTGCCAGCAGTGAAATCGGCAGTGAGCAGTACTTC. Translating it yields CASSEIGSEQYF.

This chain uses TRBV2 with TRBJ2-5; D is perhaps TRBD2 (6 bases). The CDR3 runs 14 residues. Germline values: CDR1 SNHLY, CDR2 FYNNEI. The ends were cut back, 5 bases at V and 1 base at J, with 11 bases in the middle. CDR3 loop: CASSKRDFQETQYF. In DNA form, the CDR3 reads TGTGCCAGCAGTAAACGGGACTTCCAAGAGACCCAGTACTTC.

This clonotype was recorded many times. CDR3: CASSLPDSSYEQYF. In DNA form, the CDR3 reads TGCGCCAGCAGCTTGCCAGACAGCTCCTACGAGCAGTACTTC. The chain combines TRBV5-1 with TRBJ2-7, with D possibly being TRBD1 (5 bases). Germline lookup yields CDR1 SGHRS and CDR2 YFSETQ. V was shortened by 1 base and J by 0 bases, with 8 bases between the two germline ends. This CDR3 comprises 14 residues.

The chain combines TRBV6-5 with TRBJ2-5, with 7 positions matching TRBD2. Germline-derived CDR1 and CDR2 are MNHEY and SVGAGI. The length of the CDR3 is 14 residues. V lost 5 bases to trimming and J lost 11 bases; unmatched junction nucleotides: 14. The CDR3 is CASSKRDYRTRQYF. DNA for the CDR3: TGTGCCAGCAGTAAGAGGGACTATCGTACGAGGCAGTACTTC.

The sample holds many counts of this clonotype. V and J are TRBV10-3 and TRBJ2-3; 9 bases align to TRBD2. Trimming cost V 0 bases and J 4 bases; bases outside gene matches: 8. This CDR3 spans 17 amino acids. Germline assignment: CDR1 ENHRY and CDR2 SYGVKD. CDR3 region: CAISESIGTSLADTQYF. Written as DNA, the CDR3 is TGTGCCATCAGTGAGTCGATCGGGACTAGCTTGGCAGATACGCAGTATTTT.

This clonotype was seen more than once but under ten times. The chain recombines TRBV2 with TRBJ2-7; tentative D call: TRBD2 (5 bases). Germline loops: CDR1 SNHLY, CDR2 FYNNEI. This CDR3 is built from 12 residues. V lost 6 bases and J lost 2, with 8 bases in between. The CDR3 coding sequence is TGTGCCAGCAGCGGGGTCACCTACGAGCAGTACTTC. Protein sequence: CASSGVTYEQYF.

The chain recombines TRBV29-1 with TRBJ2-1; 9 nucleotides agree with TRBD2. J lost 0 bases, V lost 1 base, and 4 bases had no gene match. Germline assignment: CDR1 SQVTM and CDR2 ANQGSEA. CDR3 length: 16 amino acids. Written as DNA, the CDR3 is TGCAGCGTTGAAGGACTAGCGGCTACCTCCTACAATGAGCAGTTCTTC. Protein sequence: CSVEGLAATSYNEQFF.

This chain joins TRBV10-3 and TRBJ1-2; a weak D match, TRBD1 (6 bases). Germline CDR1 reads ENHRY; CDR2 reads SYGVKD. V was cut by 6 bases and J by 4 bases, with 9 bases left in between. This CDR3 is built from 12 residues. The CDR3 DNA reads TGTGCCATCAGGGGGGGGCGCTATGGCTACACCTTC. Translating gives CAIRGGRYGYTF.

CDR3 nucleotide sequence: TGCAGTGCTAGAGGTTGGAACGGGAGTATCTACGAGCAGTACTTC. Its translation is CSARGWNGSIYEQYF. The rearrangement uses TRBV20-1 and TRBJ2-7, with D perhaps matching TRBD2 (6 bases). The CDR3 is 15 residues long. CDR1 and CDR2 (germline): DFQATT, SNEGSKA (reference sequence). V was trimmed by 1 base and J by 3 bases, leaving 16 bases between them.

The chain employs TRBV29-1 and TRBJ2-7; the D is unclear. CDR3 length: 12 amino acids. V was pared by 2 bases and J by 0 bases, with 5 bases between. CDR1 is SQVTM and CDR2 is ANQGSEA in the germline V gene. CDR3 in amino acids: CSVESFSYEQYF. The CDR3 DNA follows: TGCAGCGTTGAATCCTTCTCCTACGAGCAGTACTTC.

The chain uses TRBV19 and TRBJ2-2; 11 positions match TRBD2. CDR1 LNHDA and CDR2 SQIVND come from the germline V gene (reference sequence). V lost 3 bases, J lost 4 bases, and 10 bases stayed unmatched. This CDR3 has 18 amino acids. The DNA of the CDR3 is TGTGCCAGTAGTATCCTCCCCACTACTAGCGGGGGCACCGGGGAGCTGTTTTTT. It is translated as CASSILPTTSGGTGELFF. The whole variable domain, filled in from reference TRBV19 and TRBJ2-2, reads DGGITQSPKYLFRKEGQNVTLSCEQNLNHDAMYWYRQDPGQGLRLIYYSQIVNDFQKGDIAEGYSVSREKKESFPLTVTSAQKNPTAFYLCASSILPTTSGGTGELFFGEGSRLTVL.

The table lists this clonotype with many counts. V gene TRBV29-1 combines with J gene TRBJ1-2, with D perhaps TRBD1 (6 bases). Germline V gene data show CDR1 as SQVTM and CDR2 as ANQGSEA. Trimming took off 5 bases at V and 3 bases at J, with 7 bases between the two ends. The CDR3 sequence is 11 residues long. The CDR3 spells CSVTGHYGYTF. DNA of the CDR3: TGCAGCGTTACAGGGCACTATGGCTACACCTTC.

About this clonotype itself: One junction end disagrees with the germline gene, perhaps due to a read error. CDR3 region: CASSHGGDSPVHF. CDR3 in DNA: TGTGCCAGCAGCCACGGGGGAGATTCACCCGTCCACTTT. The rearrangement links TRBV3-1 to TRBJ1-6; maybe TRBD1 (5 bases). The CDR3 is 13 residues long. CDR1 is LGHDT, CDR2 YNNKEL, per germline (reference sequence).

This clonotype was found a few times. The chain has TRBV6-1 and TRBJ2-1; D not certain. CDR3 length: 15 residues. CDR1 is MNHNS, CDR2 SASEGT, per germline. Trimming stripped 6 bases from V and 0 bases from J, with 12 bases between. The CDR3 region has the DNA TGTGCCAGCAGAAAAGGGCTGGCCTCCTACAATGAGCAGTTCTTC. This gives the protein CASRKGLASYNEQFF.

This clonotype appeared a few times. CDR3 coding DNA: TGTGCCAGCAGCTCCCCTGATATTTTGGGGACTGAAGCTTTCTTT. Protein: CASSSPDILGTEAFF. The chain joins TRBV7-9 to TRBJ1-1; D is unclear. The CDR3 loop spans 15 amino acids. Trimming took 4 bases from V and 5 from J, leaving 17 bases between them. Germline V gene lookup returns CDR1 SEHNR and CDR2 FQNEAQ (reference sequence).

The CDR3 loop is CASMDGFYTGELFF. CDR3 DNA sequence: TGTGCCAGCATGGACGGGTTCTACACCGGGGAGCTGTTTTTT. The chain joins TRBV6-2 or TRBV6-3 to TRBJ2-2; D gene uncertain. With 7 bases removed from V and 3 bases from J, the gap between germline ends came to 12 bases. This CDR3 has 14 amino acids. CDR1 is MNHEY and CDR2 is SVGEGT in the germline V gene.

V usage is TRBV20-1 and J usage is TRBJ2-1; 14 bases are a match to TRBD2. Trimming took 2 bases from V and 6 from J; bases not matched to a gene: 3. The CDR3 contains 15 residues. Germline loops: CDR1 DFQATT, CDR2 SNEGSKA (reference sequence). Here the CDR3 DNA reads TGCAGTGCTAGAACCGGGACTAGCGGGAGCAATGAGCAGTTCTTC. Translation gives CSARTGTSGSNEQFF.

V gene TRBV28 combines with J gene TRBJ2-5; 14 bases line up with TRBD2. This CDR3 has 16 amino acids. The V and J ends lost 4 bases and 11 bases, in that order; junction bases with no gene match: 12. Per germline, CDR1 MDHEN and CDR2 SYDVKM. In nucleotides, the CDR3 is TGTGCCAGCAGTTCCCCTCGACTAGCGGGAGGGGATGAGCAGTACTTC. It codes for CASSSPRLAGGDEQYF.

As for this clonotype: One end of the junction is discordant with germline, which a read error may explain. The CDR3 reads CAGSPTASWGRETQYF. DNA for the CDR3: TGTGCCGGCAGCCCAACGGCTAGCTGGGGTCGAGAGACCCAGTACTTC. J is TRBJ2-5 and V is TRBV12-3 or TRBV12-4, with D perhaps matching TRBD2 (5 bases). The CDR3 runs to 16 residues.

On this clonotype: Compared with germline, one end of the junction differs, possibly owing to a read error. V and J are TRBV12-3 or TRBV12-4 and TRBJ2-1; 9 bases fit TRBD2. This CDR3 has 15 residues. CDR3 loop: CASSLESGRSHERFF. CDR3 in DNA: TGTGCCAGCTCCCTGGAGAGCGGGAGGAGTCATGAGCGGTTCTTC.

This clonotype has only a few counts. The rearrangement joins TRBV7-9 to TRBJ1-2; D perhaps matches TRBD1 (5 bases). The CDR3 totals 14 residues. V shed 5 bases and J shed 4 bases, with 14 bases lying between them. Germline CDR1 is SEHNR and CDR2 is FQNEAQ (reference sequence). CDR3 coding DNA: TGTGCCAGCAGCGCTTCTTCTGGGGGCTATGGCTACACCTTC. Protein sequence: CASSASSGGYGYTF.

The CDR3 here is CASSPGGAGGADTQHF. The CDR3 DNA reads as TGTGCCAGCAGCCCGGGAGGCGCGGGAGGCGCAGATACGCAGCATTTT. The chain combines TRBV4-2 with TRBJ2-3; no clear D. The DNA end lines up better with TRBJ1-5; the J call may be wrong. Germline assignment: CDR1 LGHNA and CDR2 YNFKEQ. The CDR3 length is 16 residues.

J is TRBJ2-4 and V is TRBV20-1; 7 positions match TRBD1. With V trimmed by 0 bases and J by 0 bases, 20 bases remained unmatched. Germline V CDR1 and CDR2: DFQATT, SNEGSKA (reference sequence). This CDR3 comprises 21 residues. CDR3 sequence: CSARDRALKPQGPLAKNIQYF. The CDR3 DNA is TGCAGTGCTAGAGATAGGGCTCTTAAACCACAGGGGCCCTTAGCCAAAAACATTCAGTACTTC.

V usage is TRBV20-1 and J usage is TRBJ1-1; D perhaps matches TRBD1 (5 bases). V was pared by 0 bases and J by 1 base, with 18 bases between. CDR1 DFQATT and CDR2 SNEGSKA come from the germline V gene (reference sequence). This CDR3 comprises 17 residues. The CDR3 is CSARDRLAGTANTEAFF. The DNA of the CDR3 is TGCAGTGCTAGAGACCGCCTGGCCGGGACTGCGAACACTGAAGCTTTCTTT.